What follows are 10 T cell receptor beta chains derived from one specimen sequenced in a study of cytomegalovirus exposure and HLA in healthy donors. The PCR ran on 60 Vbeta and 13 Jbeta primers. Assay used: immunoSEQ multiplex PCR; TCRdb lists only in-frame clones, some missing. The sample carries 130,000 to 150,000 clones, around 80% recorded once. What was sequenced was PBMCs. These TCRs come from a man between 40 and 49 years old in good health and CMV-seronegative.

The chain links TRBV7-2 to TRBJ1-1; D is undetermined. V was shortened by 3 bases and J by 4 bases, with 6 bases between the two germline ends. This CDR3 comprises 12 residues. Germline V gene data show CDR1 as SGHTA and CDR2 as FQGNSA. The CDR3 protein is CASSFAGTEAFF. In nucleotides, the CDR3 is TGTGCCAGCAGCTTCGCGGGCACTGAAGCTTTCTTT.

The chain is built from TRBV7-2 and TRBJ2-5; 15 bases line up with TRBD2. The CDR3 is 17 amino acids. V lost 5 bases, J lost 6 bases, and 10 bases stayed unmatched. The germline gives CDR1 SGHTA, CDR2 FQGNSA. CDR3 in DNA: TGTGCCAGCAGCCTAGGACTAGCGGGGGGGCCTAAAAAGACCCAGTACTTC. Translation gives CASSLGLAGGPKKTQYF. Full variable domain (remainder filled in from reference TRBV7-2 and TRBJ2-5): GAGVSQSPSNKVTEKGKDVELRCDPISGHTALYWYRQSLGQGLEFLIYFQGNSAPDKSGLPSDRFSAERTGGSVSTLTIQRTQQEDSAVYLCASSLGLAGGPKKTQYFGPGTRLLVL.

CDR3 sequence: CASSLEWWGQGSGETQYF. The CDR3 region has the DNA TGTGCCAGCAGCTTGGAGTGGTGGGGACAGGGGTCAGGAGAGACCCAGTACTTC. This rearrangement joins TRBV5-5 to TRBJ2-5; 10 bases match TRBD1. The CDR3 is made up of 18 amino acids. Germline CDR1 and CDR2: SGHKS and YYEKEE (reference sequence). V lost 0 bases and J lost 4; bases outside the gene matches: 12.

This clone was counted a single time. V is TRBV10-2 and J is TRBJ1-3; D possibly corresponds to TRBD1 (6 bases). The CDR3 consists of 14 residues. Per the germline V gene, CDR1 is WSHSY and CDR2 is SAAADI. Trimming cost V 7 bases and J 7 bases, with 17 bases left between them. The DNA of the CDR3 is TGCGCCAGCATGGGACAACCCGACCTGAACACCATATATTTT. Protein sequence: CASMGQPDLNTIYF.

The CDR3 nucleotides read TGTGCCAGCAGTGAATGGGGGGGGAAGAACACTGAAGCTTTCTTT. Amino acids: CASSEWGGKNTEAFF. V and J are TRBV25-1 and TRBJ1-1; tentatively, D is TRBD1 (5 bases). This CDR3 comprises 15 residues. Trimming shortened V by 1 base and J by 1 base, and 10 bases separated the two germline ends. Per germline, CDR1 MGHDK and CDR2 SYGVNS.

The chain joins TRBV9 to TRBJ2-7, with D maybe TRBD1 (6 bases). Per the germline V gene, CDR1 is SGDLS and CDR2 is YYNGEE. The V end lost 4 bases, the J end lost 7 bases, and 21 bases lay between the germline ends. This CDR3 has 15 residues. CDR3 amino acids: CASSPDLRGAGEQYF. The CDR3 DNA is TGTGCCAGCAGCCCAGACCTCAGGGGAGCAGGAGAGCAGTACTTC.

The chain combines TRBV6-5 with TRBJ2-5; TRBD1 might be the D (6 bases). Germline V gene lookup returns CDR1 MNHEY and CDR2 SVGAGI. Trimming took 6 bases from V and 4 from J, leaving 15 bases between them. The CDR3 is made up of 14 amino acids. CDR3 nucleotides: TGTGCCAGCAGCTTGGTTGGGGGCCCAGAGACCCAGTACTTC. This translates into CASSLVGGPETQYF.

The V call is TRBV5-6, the J call TRBJ1-2; 9 positions agree with TRBD1. CDR1 and CDR2 (germline): SGHDT, YYEEEE. Trimming cost V 4 bases and J 2 bases; bases outside gene matches: 6. This CDR3 spans 15 amino acids. The CDR3: CASSDRGSKNYGYTF. The CDR3 DNA reads TGTGCCAGCAGCGACAGGGGGAGTAAGAACTATGGCTACACCTTC.

Here the CDR3 reads CASNSGFVGDNEQFF. For the CDR3, the DNA is TGTGCCAGTAATAGTGGATTCGTGGGAGACAATGAGCAGTTCTTC. The chain is built from TRBV19 and TRBJ2-1; D perhaps matches TRBD2 (5 bases). From germline, CDR1 is LNHDA and CDR2 SQIVND (reference sequence). This CDR3 spans 15 amino acids. V gave up 7 bases and J gave up 5 bases, with 18 bases separating them.

The CDR3 DNA follows: TGTGCCAGCCCACAGGGTGGCGGTACTAACTATGGCTACACCTTC. Amino acid sequence: CASPQGGGTNYGYTF. The V and J genes are TRBV2 and TRBJ1-2; perhaps TRBD1 as D (6 bases). The germline V and J ends were trimmed by 8 bases and 0 bases, with 16 bases remaining between them. Looked up from germline, CDR1 is SNHLY and CDR2 is FYNNEI. CDR3 size: 15 residues. Full variable domain (rest looked up from reference TRBV2 and TRBJ1-2): EPEVTQTPSHQVTQMGQEVILRCVPISNHLYFYWYRQILGQKVEFLVSFYNNEISEKSEIFDDQFSVERPDGSNFTLKIRSTKLEDSAMYFCASPQGGGTNYGYTFGSGTRLTVV.